A single sample is the source of the 30 T cell receptor beta chains below, sequenced in a study of OX40 agonist ivuxolimab in advanced cancers. Using immunoSEQ multiplex PCR, the repertoire was profiled, and TCRdb retains in-frame clones only, with some absent. Seen here are over 85,000 clones, 91% observed once, and the top ten hold around 0.32%. The sequencing used CD4+ or CD8+ T cells sorted from blood, collected in a trial of the OX40 agonist ivuxolimab. The receptor set was obtained from an adult with an advanced solid tumor such as melanoma, head and neck, liver or kidney cancer.

The J gene is TRBJ1-4, the V gene TRBV5-1; D unclear. Trimming left V 2 bases short and J 0 bases short, with 8 bases between. Germline CDR1 SGHRS, CDR2 YFSETQ. The CDR3 length is 15 residues. The CDR3 loop is CASSLAGATNEKLFF. The CDR3 DNA is TGCGCCAGCAGCTTAGCAGGAGCAACTAATGAAAAACTGTTTTTT.

The V gene is TRBV6-5, the J gene TRBJ1-5; D perhaps matches TRBD1 (6 bases). V was trimmed by 6 bases and J by 4 bases, leaving 13 bases between them. CDR1 is MNHEY, CDR2 SVGAGI, per germline. The CDR3 contains 14 residues. The CDR3 spells CASRPGTYNQPQHF. CDR3 in DNA: TGTGCCAGCAGACCCGGGACATATAATCAGCCCCAGCATTTT.

This chain joins TRBV28 and TRBJ2-7; no clear D. The length of the CDR3 is 11 residues. Germline V lookup: CDR1 MDHEN, CDR2 SYDVKM. V dropped 5 bases and J dropped 3 bases, with 5 bases sitting between them. The DNA of the CDR3 is TGTGCCAGCAGTGGTAACTACGAGCAGTACTTC. Its protein product is CASSGNYEQYF.

CDR3 sequence: CASSTAGGPREQYF. CDR3 nucleotides: TGTGCCAGCAGCACAGCGGGAGGGCCGCGGGAGCAGTACTTC. This chain links TRBV11-2 with TRBJ2-7; 10 bases are a match to TRBD2. This CDR3 has 14 amino acids. Looked up from germline, CDR1 is SGHAT and CDR2 is FQNNGV. The V and J ends lost 5 bases and 7 bases, in that order; junction bases with no gene match: 8.

This rearrangement joins TRBV5-5 to TRBJ2-1; tentatively, D is TRBD1 or TRBD2 (5 bases each). The V end was cut by 2 bases, the J end by 6 bases, with 9 bases between. The CDR3 totals 13 residues. Germline V gene lookup returns CDR1 SGHKS and CDR2 YYEKEE (reference sequence). The CDR3 here is CASSFEGINEQFF. The CDR3 coding sequence is TGTGCCAGCAGCTTCGAGGGGATCAATGAGCAGTTCTTC.

CDR3 sequence reads: CASSFARSEAFF. The CDR3 coding sequence is TGTGCCAGTAGTTTCGCCAGGAGTGAAGCTTTCTTT. The chain couples TRBV19 to TRBJ1-1; D unresolved. V was cut by 5 bases and J by 7 bases, with 11 bases left in between. Germline CDR1 is LNHDA and CDR2 is SQIVND (reference sequence). This CDR3 has 12 amino acids.

The chain recombines TRBV5-8 with TRBJ1-2; D unclear. The length of the CDR3 is 12 residues. Looked up from germline, CDR1 is SGHTS and CDR2 is YDEGEE. Trimming took off 5 bases at V and 7 bases at J, with 12 bases between the two ends. Here the CDR3 reads CASSPFLVGYTF. Here the CDR3 DNA reads TGTGCCAGCAGTCCGTTCCTAGTTGGCTACACCTTC. Full variable domain (remainder filled in from reference TRBV5-8 and TRBJ1-2): EAGVTQSPTHLIKTRGQQATLRCSPISGHTSVYWYQQALGLGLQFLLWYDEGEERNRGNFPPRFSGRQFPNYSSELNVNALELEDSALYLCASSPFLVGYTFGSGTRLTVV.

This clone was counted between two and nine times. The chain couples TRBV7-2 to TRBJ2-1; tentative D call: TRBD2 (6 bases). V lost 4 bases to trimming and J lost 7 bases, with 14 bases between them. The CDR3 has 14 residues. CDR1 is SGHTA, CDR2 FQGNSA, per germline. The CDR3 coding sequence is TGTGCCAGCAGCTCCAGACTAGGCTCAAATGAGCAGTTCTTC. Translation: CASSSRLGSNEQFF.

This rearrangement joins TRBV11-2 to TRBJ2-7; TRBD2 aligns across 7 bases. Germline V gene sequence: CDR1 SGHAT, CDR2 FQNNGV. This CDR3 is 13 amino acids long. Germline trimming cut 1 base from V and 8 bases from J; bases unmatched to any gene: 5. The CDR3 DNA sequence: TGTGCCAGCAGCTTAGGACTAGCTCCTAAGCAGTACTTC. It encodes CASSLGLAPKQYF.

The chain carries TRBV7-2 and TRBJ2-3; D is unresolved. The V gene lost 0 bases and the J gene lost 0 bases, with 7 bases spanning the gap. The CDR3 has 15 residues. The germline V gene encodes CDR1 SGHTA and CDR2 FQGNSA. DNA for the CDR3: TGTGCCAGCAGCTTAGCGTGGGGAAGCACAGATACGCAGTATTTT. It is translated as CASSLAWGSTDTQYF.

The chain joins TRBV4-2 to TRBJ1-3; weak D call: TRBD1 (6 bases). Germline CDR1 is LGHNA and CDR2 is YNFKEQ. Between the trimmed V and J ends, which lost 3 bases and 2 bases, there was a span of 20 bases. This CDR3 region has 18 residues. CDR3 sequence (DNA): TGTGCCAGCAGCCACGAGAGAAACAGGGATCTTGCTGGAAACACCATATATTTT. Its protein product is CASSHERNRDLAGNTIYF.

The rearrangement uses TRBV5-4 and TRBJ2-3; 8 nucleotides match TRBD1. The CDR3 covers 15 residues. With 3 bases clipped from V and 2 bases from J, the junction kept 5 bases outside the gene matches. CDR1 is SGHNT and CDR2 is YYREEE in the germline V gene (reference sequence). The CDR3, as DNA: TGTGCCAGCAGCTCCTCGACAGGGGTCACAGATACGCAGTATTTT. This translates into CASSSSTGVTDTQYF.

This chain links TRBV11-3 with TRBJ2-7; 7 nucleotides match TRBD2. Trimming removed 4 bases from V and 4 bases from J; junction bases left unmatched: 4. This CDR3 comprises 13 residues. Per germline, CDR1 SGHNT and CDR2 YENEEA. The CDR3 DNA reads TGTGCCAGCAGCTCAGCCGGGGGGTACGAGCAGTACTTC. The encoded protein is CASSSAGGYEQYF.

The chain recombines TRBV19 with TRBJ2-1; 11 nucleotides agree with TRBD2. This CDR3 contains 15 residues. The germline V gene has CDR1 LNHDA and CDR2 SQIVND (reference sequence). J lost 9 bases, V lost 4 bases, and 8 bases had no gene match. CDR3 protein: CASSKSSGRAREQFF. Written as DNA, the CDR3 is TGTGCCAGTAGTAAAAGTAGCGGGAGGGCCCGTGAGCAGTTCTTC.

This chain connects TRBV5-5 to TRBJ1-5; tentatively, D is TRBD1 (5 bases). The CDR3 extends over 14 amino acids. Germline V gene data show CDR1 as SGHKS and CDR2 as YYEKEE (reference sequence). V lost 4 bases and J lost 5, with 13 bases in between. The CDR3 coding sequence is TGTGCCAGCAGCGCACAGGACCAAGATCAGCCCCAGCATTTT. It is translated as CASSAQDQDQPQHF.

The chain carries TRBV5-8 and TRBJ2-5; 8 positions agree with TRBD1. There are 16 residues in the CDR3. The germline V gene encodes CDR1 SGHTS and CDR2 YDEGEE. Trimming at V came to 0 bases and at J to 3 bases, leaving 7 bases not matched to a gene. The CDR3, as DNA: TGTGCCAGCAGCTTGGCCAGGGGGCGAATAGAAGAGACCCAGTACTTC. Protein product: CASSLARGRIEETQYF.

This chain links TRBV5-4 with TRBJ1-1; D is unresolved. Germline V gene lookup returns CDR1 SGHNT and CDR2 YYREEE (reference sequence). The V and J ends lost 4 bases and 4 bases respectively, with 17 bases between them. The CDR3 runs 15 residues. CDR3 sequence reads: CASSQEKSRGTEAFF. The CDR3 coding sequence is TGTGCCAGCAGCCAAGAGAAGTCCCGGGGCACTGAAGCTTTCTTT.

In this sample, this clone turned up a few times. The chain carries TRBV11-3 and TRBJ2-1; 9 bases agree with TRBD2. J gave up 8 bases and V 6 bases, and 5 bases lay outside the gene matches. Germline CDR1 reads SGHNT; CDR2 reads YENEEA. The length of the CDR3 is 13 residues. In DNA, the CDR3 is TGTGCCAGCAGTGGCGGGAGGGCCTATGAGCAGTTCTTC. Amino acid sequence: CASSGGRAYEQFF.

The gene calls are TRBV5-1 and TRBJ2-1, with TRBD2 matching 10 bases. The CDR3 covers 16 residues. Trimming removed 4 bases from V and 2 bases from J; junction bases left unmatched: 6. CDR1 and CDR2 from the germline V gene are SGHRS and YFSETQ. The CDR3, as DNA: TGCGCCAGCAGCCCAATAGCGGGGGGACCCTACAATGAGCAGTTCTTC. Residues: CASSPIAGGPYNEQFF.

The chain links TRBV4-2 to TRBJ2-7; no definite D call. The CDR3 consists of 15 residues. V lost 0 bases, J lost 0 bases, and 9 bases lay in between. Germline V gives CDR1 LGHNA, CDR2 YNFKEQ. The CDR3 reads CASSQDPASSYEQYF. The CDR3 DNA sequence: TGTGCCAGCAGCCAAGATCCAGCGTCCTCCTACGAGCAGTACTTC.

The sample holds one count of this clone. This chain joins TRBV9 and TRBJ2-7; 9 nucleotides agree with TRBD1. Germline V gene lookup returns CDR1 SGDLS and CDR2 YYNGEE. CDR3 size: 15 residues. The junction had 7 bases not matched to a gene; V was cut back by 4 bases and J by 2 bases. The CDR3 nucleotides read TGTGCCAGCAGCCCACCGGGACAGGGCCCCTACGAGCAGTACTTC. It encodes CASSPPGQGPYEQYF.

This chain links TRBV28 with TRBJ1-2; the D gene is possibly TRBD1 (6 bases). In germline, CDR1 is MDHEN, CDR2 SYDVKM. The CDR3 length is 14 residues. Trimming took off 1 base at V and 6 bases at J, with 12 bases between the two ends. The CDR3 coding sequence is TGTGCCAGCAGTTTATTAGCGGGGGCGAATGGCTACACCTTC. It encodes CASSLLAGANGYTF.

The rearrangement links TRBV11-2 to TRBJ2-3; the match to TRBD2 covers 12 bases. Germline values: CDR1 SGHAT, CDR2 FQNNGV. CDR3 length equals 18 residues. V gave up 3 bases and J gave up 4 bases; unmatched junction bases: 11. CDR3 sequence: CASSFFGSGLAGSDTQYF. CDR3 sequence (DNA): TGTGCCAGCAGCTTTTTTGGGTCGGGACTAGCGGGTTCAGATACGCAGTATTTT.

The V call is TRBV19, the J call TRBJ2-1; 7 positions agree with TRBD2. Germline-derived CDR1 and CDR2 are LNHDA and SQIVND (reference sequence). Losses at the gene ends were 0 bases for V and 9 bases for J; bases not matched to a gene: 5. The CDR3 is 14 residues long. CDR3 sequence reads: CASSIELAKTEQFF. In DNA form, the CDR3 reads TGTGCCAGTAGTATAGAACTAGCGAAAACTGAGCAGTTCTTC.

The chain is built from TRBV28 and TRBJ2-3; 12 bases fit TRBD2. This CDR3 region has 17 residues. V dropped 2 bases and J dropped 5; count of bases not matched to a gene: 8. Germline values: CDR1 MDHEN, CDR2 SYDVKM. The CDR3 loop reads CASSLGTSGPSGDTQYF. The CDR3 region has the DNA TGTGCCAGCAGTTTAGGGACTAGCGGGCCCAGCGGAGATACGCAGTATTTT.

For the CDR3, the DNA is TGTGCTAGTGGTTTGGGTGGCAGGGGGAGAGAAGAGACCCAGTACTTC. Encoded protein: CASGLGGRGREETQYF. The chain uses TRBV12-5 and TRBJ2-5; 7 bases match TRBD1. In germline, CDR1 is LGHNT, CDR2 FRNRAP. V lost 1 base and J lost 3; bases outside the gene matches: 8. The CDR3 covers 16 residues.

A remark on this clone: The same CDR3 is also encoded by other DNA sequences in this sample. The gene calls are TRBV7-2 and TRBJ2-6, with 13 bases lining up with TRBD2. Germline loops: CDR1 SGHTA, CDR2 FQGNSA. With 5 bases clipped from V and 2 bases from J, the junction kept 6 bases outside the gene matches. There are 18 residues in the CDR3. In DNA form, the CDR3 reads TGTGCCAGCAGCCCCTCCGGGACTAGCGGGACTGGGGCCAACGTCCTGACTTTC. This codes for CASSPSGTSGTGANVLTF.

This clone was recorded many times. The chain has TRBV7-8 and TRBJ1-2, with 10 nucleotides matching TRBD1. Germline V gene data show CDR1 as SGHVS and CDR2 as FQNEAQ. V was pared by 4 bases and J by 8 bases, with 10 bases of the junction left unmatched. The CDR3 totals 15 residues. This CDR3 reads CASSSQGQGIKGYTF. In DNA form, the CDR3 reads TGTGCCAGCAGCTCACAGGGACAGGGGATAAAGGGCTACACCTTC.

In nucleotides, the CDR3 is TGTGCCAGCAGCTCCTCAACAGGGGCAGACACTGAAGCTTTCTTT. It codes for CASSSSTGADTEAFF. The chain carries TRBV6-6 and TRBJ1-1; 7 bases align to TRBD1. V lost 6 bases to trimming and J lost 3 bases; unmatched junction nucleotides: 10. The CDR3 loop spans 15 amino acids. Germline CDR1 and CDR2: MNHNY and SVGAGI (reference sequence).

This chain links TRBV4-3 with TRBJ2-1; 12 nucleotides match TRBD2. The germline V gene encodes CDR1 LGHNA and CDR2 YSLEER. The CDR3 is 16 residues long. The V segment lost 1 base and the J segment 7 bases; nucleotides outside the gene matches: 5. The CDR3 reads CASSQGLAGAENEQFF. CDR3 bases: TGCGCCAGCAGCCAAGGACTAGCGGGAGCAGAGAATGAGCAGTTCTTC.